This TCR beta chain comes out of a study of blood T cell repertoires in COVID-19. This CDR3 has 16 amino acids. Germline CDR1 SGHNT, CDR2 YENEEA. V shed 4 bases, J shed 4 bases, and the junction held 7 bases outside the gene matches. Assay used: immunoSEQ multiplex PCR; TCRdb lists only in-frame clones, some missing. The sample holds under 350,000 clones, roughly 89% seen once. V gene TRBV11-3 combines with J gene TRBJ2-2; 9 bases are a match to TRBD1. The sequenced sample consisted of peripheral blood. The sequence derives from a man in his forties or fifties with acute or convalescent COVID-19. DNA of the CDR3: TGTGCCAGCAGCTCGCCCGGGACAGGGCCCACCGGGGAGCTGTTTTTT. Protein: CASSSPGTGPTGELFF.